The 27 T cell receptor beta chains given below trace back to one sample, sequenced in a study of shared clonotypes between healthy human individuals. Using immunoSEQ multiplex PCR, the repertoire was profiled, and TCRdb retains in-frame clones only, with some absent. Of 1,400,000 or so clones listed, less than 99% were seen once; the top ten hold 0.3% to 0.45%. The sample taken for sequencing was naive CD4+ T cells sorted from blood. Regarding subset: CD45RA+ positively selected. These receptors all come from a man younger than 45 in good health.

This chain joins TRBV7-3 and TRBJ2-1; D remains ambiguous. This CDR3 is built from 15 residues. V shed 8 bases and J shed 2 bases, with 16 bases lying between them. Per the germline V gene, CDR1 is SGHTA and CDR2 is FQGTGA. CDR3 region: CASAQGPSTYNEQFF. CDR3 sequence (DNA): TGTGCCAGCGCTCAAGGCCCGAGCACCTACAATGAGCAGTTCTTC.

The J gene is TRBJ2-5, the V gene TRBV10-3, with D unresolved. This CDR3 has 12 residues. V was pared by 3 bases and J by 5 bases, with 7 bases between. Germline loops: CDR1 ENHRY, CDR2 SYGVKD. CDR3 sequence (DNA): TGTGCCATCAGTGATGCCAGGGAGACCCAGTACTTC. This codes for CAISDARETQYF.

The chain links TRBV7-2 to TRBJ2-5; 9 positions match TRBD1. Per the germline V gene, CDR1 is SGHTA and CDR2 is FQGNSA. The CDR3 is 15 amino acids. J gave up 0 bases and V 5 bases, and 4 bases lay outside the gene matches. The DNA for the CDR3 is TGTGCCAGCAGCGTACAGGGGGCGTACCAAGAGACCCAGTACTTC. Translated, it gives CASSVQGAYQETQYF. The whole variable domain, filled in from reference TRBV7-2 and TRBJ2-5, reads GAGVSQSPSNKVTEKGKDVELRCDPISGHTALYWYRQSLGQGLEFLIYFQGNSAPDKSGLPSDRFSAERTGGSVSTLTIQRTQQEDSAVYLCASSVQGAYQETQYFGPGTRLLVL.

The DNA for the CDR3 is TGTGCCAGTAGTATAGGCCCCGGACTAGCTTACGAGCAGTACTTC. This codes for CASSIGPGLAYEQYF. The chain joins TRBV19 to TRBJ2-7; 8 nucleotides match TRBD2. This CDR3 is built from 15 residues. V dropped 1 base and J dropped 4; count of bases not matched to a gene: 6. Germline CDR1 is LNHDA and CDR2 is SQIVND (reference sequence).

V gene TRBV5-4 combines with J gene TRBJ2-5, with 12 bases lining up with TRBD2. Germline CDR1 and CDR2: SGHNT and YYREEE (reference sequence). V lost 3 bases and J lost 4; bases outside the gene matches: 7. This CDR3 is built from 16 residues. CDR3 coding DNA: TGTGCCAGCAGCTCAAGACTAGCGGGAGAACGAGAGACCCAGTACTTC. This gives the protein CASSSRLAGERETQYF. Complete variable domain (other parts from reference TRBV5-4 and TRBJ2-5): ETGVTQSPTHLIKTRGQQVTLRCSSQSGHNTVSWYQQALGQGPQFIFQYYREEENGRGNFPPRFSGLQFPNYSSELNVNALELDDSALYLCASSSRLAGERETQYFGPGTRLLVL.

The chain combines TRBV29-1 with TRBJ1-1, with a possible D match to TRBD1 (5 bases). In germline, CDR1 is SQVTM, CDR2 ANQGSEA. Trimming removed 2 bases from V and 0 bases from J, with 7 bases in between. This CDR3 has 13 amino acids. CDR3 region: CSVEQGLNTEAFF. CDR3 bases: TGCAGCGTTGAACAGGGCTTGAACACTGAAGCTTTCTTT.

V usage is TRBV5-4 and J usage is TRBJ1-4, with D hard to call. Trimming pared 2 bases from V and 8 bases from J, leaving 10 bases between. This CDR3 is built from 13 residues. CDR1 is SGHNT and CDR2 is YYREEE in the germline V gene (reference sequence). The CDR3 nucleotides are TGTGCCAGCAGCTTCTCCGGGGAAGAAAAACTGTTTTTT. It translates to CASSFSGEEKLFF. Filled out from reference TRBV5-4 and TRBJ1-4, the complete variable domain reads ETGVTQSPTHLIKTRGQQVTLRCSSQSGHNTVSWYQQALGQGPQFIFQYYREEENGRGNFPPRFSGLQFPNYSSELNVNALELDDSALYLCASSFSGEEKLFFGSGTQLSVL.

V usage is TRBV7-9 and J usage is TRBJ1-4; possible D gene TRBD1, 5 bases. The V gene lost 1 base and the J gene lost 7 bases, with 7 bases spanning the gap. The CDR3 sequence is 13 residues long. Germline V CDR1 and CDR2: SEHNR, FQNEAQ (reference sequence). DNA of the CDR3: TGTGCCAGCAGCTTAGTCGGGGCTGAAAAACTGTTTTTT. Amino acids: CASSLVGAEKLFF. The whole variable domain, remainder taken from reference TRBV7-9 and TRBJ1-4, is DTGVSQNPRHKITKRGQNVTFRCDPISEHNRLYWYRQTLGQGPEFLTYFQNEAQLEKSRLLSDRFSAERPKGSFSTLEIQRTEQGDSAMYLCASSLVGAEKLFFGSGTQLSVL.

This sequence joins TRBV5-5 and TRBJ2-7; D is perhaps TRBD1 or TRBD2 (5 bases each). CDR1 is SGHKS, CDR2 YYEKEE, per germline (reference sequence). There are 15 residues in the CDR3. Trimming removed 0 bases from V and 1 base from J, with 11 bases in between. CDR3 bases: TGTGCCAGCAGCTTGGTTCGGGGCAGGTCCTACGAGCAGTACTTC. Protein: CASSLVRGRSYEQYF.

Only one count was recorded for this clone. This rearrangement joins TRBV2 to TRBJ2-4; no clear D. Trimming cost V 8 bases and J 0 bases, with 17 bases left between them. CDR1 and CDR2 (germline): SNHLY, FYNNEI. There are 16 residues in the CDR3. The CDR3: CASLLDGVLAKNIQYF. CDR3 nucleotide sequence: TGTGCCAGCCTCCTTGACGGAGTATTAGCCAAAAACATTCAGTACTTC. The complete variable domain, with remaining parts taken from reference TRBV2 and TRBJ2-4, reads EPEVTQTPSHQVTQMGQEVILRCVPISNHLYFYWYRQILGQKVEFLVSFYNNEISEKSEIFDDQFSVERPDGSNFTLKIRSTKLEDSAMYFCASLLDGVLAKNIQYFGAGTRLSVL.

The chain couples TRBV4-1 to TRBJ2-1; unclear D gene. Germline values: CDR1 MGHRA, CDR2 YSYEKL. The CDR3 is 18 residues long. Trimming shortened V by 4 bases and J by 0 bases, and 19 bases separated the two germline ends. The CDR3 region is CASSPTSWYFSSYNEQFF. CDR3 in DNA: TGCGCCAGCAGCCCAACGTCGTGGTACTTTAGCTCCTACAATGAGCAGTTCTTC.

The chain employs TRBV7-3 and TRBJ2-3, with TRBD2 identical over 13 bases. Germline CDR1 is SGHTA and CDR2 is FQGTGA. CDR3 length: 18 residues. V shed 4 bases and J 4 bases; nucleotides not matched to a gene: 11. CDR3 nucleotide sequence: TGTGCCAGCAGCTCTACTAGCGGGAGGGCCAGGCTTGCAGATACGCAGTATTTT. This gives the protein CASSSTSGRARLADTQYF. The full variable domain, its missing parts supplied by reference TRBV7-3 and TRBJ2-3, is GAGVSQTPSNKVTEKGKYVELRCDPISGHTALYWYRQSLGQGPEFLIYFQGTGAADDSGLPNDRFFAVRPEGSVSTLKIQRTERGDSAVYLCASSSTSGRARLADTQYFGPGTRLTVL.

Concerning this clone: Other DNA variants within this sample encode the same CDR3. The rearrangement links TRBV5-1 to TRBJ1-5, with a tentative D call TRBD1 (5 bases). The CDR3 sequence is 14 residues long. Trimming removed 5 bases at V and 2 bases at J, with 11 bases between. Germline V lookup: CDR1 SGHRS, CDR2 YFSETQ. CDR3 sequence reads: CASSLTGGNQPQHF. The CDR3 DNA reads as TGCGCCAGCAGTCTTACAGGTGGCAATCAGCCCCAGCATTTT.

The CDR3 DNA follows: TGCGCCAGCAGCCTGGCAGTGGGCCTGGATACGCAGTATTTT. Its protein product is CASSLAVGLDTQYF. V gene TRBV5-1 combines with J gene TRBJ2-3; D not certain. There are 14 residues in the CDR3. V was trimmed by 4 bases and J by 6 bases, leaving 15 bases between them. CDR1 is SGHRS and CDR2 is YFSETQ in the germline V gene.

The CDR3 DNA follows: TGTGCCAGCGGCCCTAGCGGCTCTAGCACAGATACGCAGTATTTT. This codes for CASGPSGSSTDTQYF. The chain joins TRBV6-4 to TRBJ2-3; TRBD2 aligns across 7 bases. The CDR3 has 15 residues. Trimming took 8 bases from V and 0 from J; bases not matched to a gene: 8. The germline V gene encodes CDR1 MRHNA and CDR2 SNTAGT.

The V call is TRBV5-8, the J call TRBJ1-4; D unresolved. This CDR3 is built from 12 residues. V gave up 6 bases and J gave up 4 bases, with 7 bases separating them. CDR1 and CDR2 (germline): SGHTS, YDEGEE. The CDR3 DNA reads TGTGCCAGCATGAGTTTTAATGAAAAACTGTTTTTT. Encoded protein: CASMSFNEKLFF.

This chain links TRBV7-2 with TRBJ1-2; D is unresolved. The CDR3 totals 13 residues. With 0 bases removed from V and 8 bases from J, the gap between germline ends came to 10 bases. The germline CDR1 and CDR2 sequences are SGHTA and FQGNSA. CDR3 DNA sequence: TGTGCCAGCAGCTTAGCGGGTGGGTTAGGCTACACCTTC. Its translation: CASSLAGGLGYTF.

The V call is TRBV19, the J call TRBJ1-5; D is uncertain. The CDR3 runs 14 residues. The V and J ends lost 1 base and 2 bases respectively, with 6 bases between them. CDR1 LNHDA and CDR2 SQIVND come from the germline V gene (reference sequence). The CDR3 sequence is CASSIVGRNQPQHF. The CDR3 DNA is TGTGCCAGTAGTATAGTAGGTCGCAATCAGCCCCAGCATTTT. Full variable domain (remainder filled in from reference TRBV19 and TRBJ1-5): DGGITQSPKYLFRKEGQNVTLSCEQNLNHDAMYWYRQDPGQGLRLIYYSQIVNDFQKGDIAEGYSVSREKKESFPLTVTSAQKNPTAFYLCASSIVGRNQPQHFGDGTRLSIL.

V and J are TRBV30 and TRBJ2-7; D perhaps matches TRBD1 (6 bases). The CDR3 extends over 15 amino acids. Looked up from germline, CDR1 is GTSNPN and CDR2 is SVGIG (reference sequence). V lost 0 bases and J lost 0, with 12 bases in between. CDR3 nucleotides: TGTGCCTGGAGTGTGAGGGGGAGAGCCTCCTACGAGCAGTACTTC. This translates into CAWSVRGRASYEQYF.

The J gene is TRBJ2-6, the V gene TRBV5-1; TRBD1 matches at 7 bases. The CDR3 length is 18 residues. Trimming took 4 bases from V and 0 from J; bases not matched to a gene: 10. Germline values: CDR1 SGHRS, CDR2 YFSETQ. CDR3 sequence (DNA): TGCGCCAGCAGCCTGGGACAGCCAGTCGGCTCTGGGGCCAACGTCCTGACTTTC. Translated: CASSLGQPVGSGANVLTF. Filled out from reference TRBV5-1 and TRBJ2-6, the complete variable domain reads KAGVTQTPRYLIKTRGQQVTLSCSPISGHRSVSWYQQTPGQGLQFLFEYFSETQRNKGNFPGRFSGRQFSNSRSEMNVSTLELGDSALYLCASSLGQPVGSGANVLTFGAGSRLTVL.

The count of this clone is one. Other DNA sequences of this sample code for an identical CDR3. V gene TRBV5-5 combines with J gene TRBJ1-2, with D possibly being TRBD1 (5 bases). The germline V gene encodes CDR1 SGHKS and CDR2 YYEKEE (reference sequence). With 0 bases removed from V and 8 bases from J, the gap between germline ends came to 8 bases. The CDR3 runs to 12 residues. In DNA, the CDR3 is TGTGCCAGCAGCTTGGTGCAGGGCGGCTACACCTTC. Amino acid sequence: CASSLVQGGYTF.

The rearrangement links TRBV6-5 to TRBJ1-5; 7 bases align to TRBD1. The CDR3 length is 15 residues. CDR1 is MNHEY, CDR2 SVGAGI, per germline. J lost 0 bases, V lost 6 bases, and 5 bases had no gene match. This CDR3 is CASRDREYSNQPQHF. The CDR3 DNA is TGTGCCAGCAGAGACAGGGAGTATAGCAATCAGCCCCAGCATTTT.

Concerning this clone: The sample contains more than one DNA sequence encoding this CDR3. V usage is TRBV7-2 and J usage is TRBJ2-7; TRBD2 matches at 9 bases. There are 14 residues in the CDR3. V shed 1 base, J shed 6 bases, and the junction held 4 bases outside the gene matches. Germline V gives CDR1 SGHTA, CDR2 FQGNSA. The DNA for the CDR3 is TGTGCCAGCAGCTTAGTAGCGGGAGTAGGCGAGCAGTACTTC. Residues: CASSLVAGVGEQYF.

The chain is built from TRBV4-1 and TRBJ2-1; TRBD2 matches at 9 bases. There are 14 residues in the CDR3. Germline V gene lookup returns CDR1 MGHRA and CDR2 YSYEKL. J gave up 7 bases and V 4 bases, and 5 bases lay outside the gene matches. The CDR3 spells CASSLREGWNEQFF. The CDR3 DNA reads TGCGCCAGCAGCCTGCGGGAGGGTTGGAATGAGCAGTTCTTC.

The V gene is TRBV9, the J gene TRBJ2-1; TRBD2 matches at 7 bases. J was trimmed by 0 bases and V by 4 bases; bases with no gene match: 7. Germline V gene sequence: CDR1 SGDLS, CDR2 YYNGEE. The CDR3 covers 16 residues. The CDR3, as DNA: TGTGCCAGCAGCCTATATAGGACTAGCTCCTACAATGAGCAGTTCTTC. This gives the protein CASSLYRTSSYNEQFF.

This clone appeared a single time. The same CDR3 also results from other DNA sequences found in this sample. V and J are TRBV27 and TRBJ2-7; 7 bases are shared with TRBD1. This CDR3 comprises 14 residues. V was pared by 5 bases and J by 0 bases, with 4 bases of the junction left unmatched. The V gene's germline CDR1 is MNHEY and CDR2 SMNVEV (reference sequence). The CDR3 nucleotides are TGTGCCAGCAGTAGACAGGGTACCTCCTACGAGCAGTACTTC. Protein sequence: CASSRQGTSYEQYF.

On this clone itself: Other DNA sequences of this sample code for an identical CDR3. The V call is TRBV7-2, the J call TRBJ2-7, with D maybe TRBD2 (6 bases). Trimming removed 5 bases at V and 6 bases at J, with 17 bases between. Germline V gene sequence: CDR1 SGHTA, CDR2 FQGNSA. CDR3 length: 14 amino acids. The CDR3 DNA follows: TGTGCCAGCAGCCTGGGACTCCTTTCGGGCGAGCAGTACTTC. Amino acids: CASSLGLLSGEQYF.